The 12 T cell receptor beta chains listed next were all sequenced from one sample in a study of cytomegalovirus exposure and HLA in healthy donors. PCR used 60 Vbeta primers and 13 Jbeta primers. The assay was immunoSEQ multiplex PCR, and TCRdb's table has in-frame clones only and misses some. The sample records some 220,000 clones, more than 60% being singletons. Sequenced input: PBMCs. Receptor source: a woman in her fifties or sixties in good health and CMV-seropositive.

Turning to this clone: Additional DNA sequences in this sample encode the identical CDR3. CDR3 DNA: TGTGCCAGCAGCTTAACAGGAAACCAGCCCCAGCATTTT. Its protein is CASSLTGNQPQHF. The chain joins TRBV7-2 to TRBJ1-5; D might be TRBD1 (5 bases). V lost 2 bases and J 7 bases, leaving 9 bases between the germline ends. Germline CDR1 and CDR2: SGHTA and FQGNSA. CDR3 length: 13 residues.

The chain couples TRBV5-1 to TRBJ2-5; the D gene is possibly TRBD1 (5 bases). The V gene lost 0 bases and the J gene lost 3 bases, with 12 bases spanning the gap. The V gene's germline CDR1 is SGHRS and CDR2 YFSETQ. This CDR3 comprises 15 residues. CDR3 nucleotides: TGCGCCAGCAGCTTGGCCCAAAACAGGAAAGAGACCCAGTACTTC. This translates into CASSLAQNRKETQYF.

CDR3 in DNA: TGTGCCAGTAGTATAGGACAGGGAAGGAATTCACCCCTCCACTTT. This translates into CASSIGQGRNSPLHF. The chain recombines TRBV19 with TRBJ1-6; 7 nucleotides line up with TRBD1. The germline V gene encodes CDR1 LNHDA and CDR2 SQIVND (reference sequence). The CDR3 sequence is 15 residues long. V dropped 1 base and J dropped 7; count of bases not matched to a gene: 4.

V and J are TRBV5-1 and TRBJ2-7; D ambiguous. CDR1 SGHRS and CDR2 YFSETQ come from the germline V gene. The length of the CDR3 is 14 residues. V was cut by 0 bases and J by 3 bases, with 10 bases left in between. The CDR3 bases are TGCGCCAGCAGCTTGGCGCTGGCAGGCTACGAGCAGTACTTC. Protein: CASSLALAGYEQYF.

This clone was observed once. As DNA, the CDR3 is TGTGCCAGCAGTTTAGATATACGGACCATATATTTT. This encodes CASSLDIRTIYF. The chain is built from TRBV28 and TRBJ1-3; D remains unclear. The germline V gene has CDR1 MDHEN and CDR2 SYDVKM. V lost 2 bases and J lost 10, with 9 bases in between. This CDR3 is 12 amino acids long.

CDR3 amino acids: CASSNGGETQYF. The CDR3 DNA is TGTGCCAGCAGCAACGGGGGAGAGACCCAGTACTTC. The genes are TRBV11-1 and TRBJ2-5, with D maybe TRBD2 (6 bases). Germline V gene sequence: CDR1 SGHAT, CDR2 FQDESV (reference sequence). The CDR3 sequence is 12 residues long. Trimming cost V 5 bases and J 4 bases, with 8 bases left between them.

The V gene is TRBV7-3, the J gene TRBJ2-5, with D possibly being TRBD1 (5 bases). This CDR3 is built from 14 residues. The V gene lost 5 bases and the J gene lost 4 bases, with 14 bases spanning the gap. Germline values: CDR1 SGHTA, CDR2 FQGTGA. The CDR3 loop reads CASSPQGGGETQYF. The CDR3 DNA follows: TGTGCCAGCAGCCCGCAGGGTGGTGGAGAGACCCAGTACTTC.

The CDR3 nucleotides read TGTGCCAGCAGCCGCGAAGCGACCCAAGAGACCCAGTACTTC. Translated: CASSREATQETQYF. This chain uses TRBV7-9 with TRBJ2-5; no clear D. CDR1 and CDR2 from the germline V gene are SEHNR and FQNEAQ (reference sequence). This CDR3 is built from 14 residues. V was clipped by 5 bases and J by 1 base, with 11 bases between them.

The rearrangement joins TRBV27 to TRBJ1-6; TRBD1 is a possible D gene (5 bases). The CDR3 extends over 18 amino acids. Trimming took 5 bases from V and 3 from J, leaving 20 bases between them. The V gene's germline CDR1 is MNHEY and CDR2 SMNVEV (reference sequence). CDR3 sequence: CASSPGHPTLLYNSPLHF. In nucleotides, the CDR3 is TGTGCCAGCAGTCCTGGACACCCAACTCTGCTCTATAATTCACCCCTCCACTTT.

The V call is TRBV6-5, the J call TRBJ1-2, with TRBD1 matching 7 bases. V shed 6 bases, J shed 5 bases, and the junction held 12 bases outside the gene matches. CDR1 is MNHEY and CDR2 is SVGAGI in the germline V gene. CDR3 size: 15 residues. CDR3 sequence: CASSYTGVPKYGYTF. CDR3 DNA: TGTGCCAGCAGCTACACAGGGGTCCCCAAATATGGCTACACCTTC.

This rearrangement joins TRBV7-2 to TRBJ1-1; D not resolved. The CDR3 totals 14 residues. V was trimmed by 5 bases and J by 11 bases, leaving 21 bases between them. The germline V gene encodes CDR1 SGHTA and CDR2 FQGNSA. DNA for the CDR3: TGTGCCAGCAGCCCCCACGTAGCAGCTCCACGGGCTTTCTTT. Translating gives CASSPHVAAPRAFF.

The chain combines TRBV30 with TRBJ2-1; D perhaps matches TRBD2 (6 bases). CDR3 size: 15 residues. Trimming left V 0 bases short and J 2 bases short, with 11 bases between. Germline loops: CDR1 GTSNPN, CDR2 SVGIG (reference sequence). CDR3 sequence: CAWSVNAGTYNEQFF. In DNA form, the CDR3 reads TGTGCCTGGAGTGTAAATGCGGGAACCTACAATGAGCAGTTCTTC.